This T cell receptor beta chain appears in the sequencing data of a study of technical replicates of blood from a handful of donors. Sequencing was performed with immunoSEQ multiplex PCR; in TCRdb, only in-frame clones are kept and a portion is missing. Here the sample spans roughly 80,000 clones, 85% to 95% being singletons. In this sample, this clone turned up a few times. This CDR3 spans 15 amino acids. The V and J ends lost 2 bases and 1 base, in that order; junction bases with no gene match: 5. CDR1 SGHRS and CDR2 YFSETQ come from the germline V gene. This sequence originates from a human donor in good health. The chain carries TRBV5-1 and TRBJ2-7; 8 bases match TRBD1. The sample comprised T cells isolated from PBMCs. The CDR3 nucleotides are TGCGCCAGCAGCTTAACAGGGGGAAGGTCCTACGAGCAGTACTTC. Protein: CASSLTGGRSYEQYF.